This T cell receptor (beta chain) was recovered during a study of post-analysis software for immune sequencing data. Looking at the study overall: Included courses were relapsing-remitting and secondary progressive multiple sclerosis; progressive-relapsing multiple sclerosis was also included. Whole-study findings and limits: When compared against controls, multiple sclerosis patients showed significantly lower normalized Chao1 diversity. Controls had lower frequencies than patients of a handful of TRBV segments, which included TRBV5-6, TRBV5-1 and TRBV20-1. Same-batch preparations were strongly co-clustered by F measure.

This clonotype occurred once. Its target is unknown. The germline V gene has CDR1 MNHNS and CDR2 SASEGT. The CDR3 runs 14 residues. The V end lost 6 bases, the J end lost 1 base, and 13 bases lay between the germline ends. Prepared libraries of TCR beta cDNA carried unique molecular identifiers. From approximately 0.95 to 9.8 million T cells, roughly 530,000 cDNA molecules were obtained. Each CDR3 protein gets one entry after TCRdb re-called the PCR reads with MiXCR. The data show hundreds of thousands of distinct CDR3 sequences, 30% to 40% seen once. Material: blood. The source is a girl aged 2-10 years with multiple sclerosis. V gene TRBV6-1 combines with J gene TRBJ2-7; D perhaps matches TRBD1 (5 bases). CDR3 DNA: TGTGCCAGCAGGATACAGGCAAGGTCCTACGAGCAGTACTTC. This translates into CASRIQARSYEQYF.